The next 22 T cell receptor beta chains were all read from a single sample in a study of CD8 T cells in ankylosing spondylitis. TCRdb ran MiXCR on the 5' RACE reads and lists one entry per CDR3 protein. The repertoire has around 130,000 distinct CDR3 sequences, about 15% of them found once; the top ten carry around a third. Their recognized antigens are unknown. Study-wide results and caveats: A TCR beta motif of eight or nine highly homologous variants seemed to mark ankylosing spondylitis blood.

Sequencing was carried out using blood, either unsorted or a sorted T cell fraction (not recorded which). These receptors were taken from a male donor with ankylosing spondylitis.

This clonotype has just a few counts. The chain joins TRBV10-2 to TRBJ2-5, with TRBD2 matching over 8 bases. V was clipped by 0 bases and J by 5 bases; unmatched bases: 5. CDR3 length equals 15 residues. In germline, CDR1 is WSHSY, CDR2 SAAADI. DNA for the CDR3: TGCGCCAGCAGTGAGTCCGGGGGGGTTATGGAGACCCAGTACTTC. Protein: CASSESGGVMETQYF.

The V and J genes are TRBV12-3 or TRBV12-4 and TRBJ1-2, with a possible D match to TRBD1 (5 bases). Trimming left V 5 bases short and J 7 bases short, with 17 bases between. The CDR3 loop spans 14 amino acids. CDR3 bases: TGTGCCAGCAGTGCACAGGCCCTCTCGGGTGGCTACACCTTC. Protein product: CASSAQALSGGYTF.

This sequence joins TRBV7-3 and TRBJ2-7, with TRBD2 identical over 7 bases. The CDR3 sequence is 15 residues long. Germline CDR1 SGHTA, CDR2 FQGTGA. V shed 5 bases, J shed 5 bases, and the junction held 12 bases outside the gene matches. CDR3 nucleotides: TGTGCCAGCAGCCTGGGCGTGGCGGGAGAGGACGAGCAGTACTTC. Its protein is CASSLGVAGEDEQYF.

V is TRBV9 and J is TRBJ1-2; D gene unclear. The germline V and J ends were trimmed by 3 bases and 0 bases, with 15 bases remaining between them. Germline V gene lookup returns CDR1 SGDLS and CDR2 YYNGEE. The CDR3 covers 16 residues. CDR3 sequence: CASSGSLASTNYGYTF. CDR3 nucleotide sequence: TGTGCCAGCAGCGGTAGCCTAGCCAGCACTAACTATGGCTACACCTTC.

Ten or more counts support this clonotype. The V call is TRBV7-9, the J call TRBJ1-5; D ambiguous. V was cut by 5 bases and J by 4 bases, with 6 bases left in between. Germline-derived CDR1 and CDR2 are SEHNR and FQNEAQ (reference sequence). The CDR3 spans 12 residues. CDR3 in DNA: TGTGCCAGCAGCCCGGGGAATCAGCCCCAGCATTTT. This gives the protein CASSPGNQPQHF.

This clonotype was recorded a few times. The genes are TRBV4-3 and TRBJ2-1; TRBD2 agrees at 10 bases. This CDR3 has 17 residues. Germline assignment: CDR1 LGHNA and CDR2 YSLEER. V dropped 0 bases and J dropped 7; count of bases not matched to a gene: 9. CDR3 nucleotides: TGCGCCAGCAGCCAAGATCGGGCTAGCGGGAGTTGGAATGAGCAGTTCTTC. It encodes CASSQDRASGSWNEQFF.

This clonotype was counted at least ten times. CDR3 nucleotide sequence: TGTGCCAGCAGCTTGACCGGGGAGCTGTTTTTT. Protein: CASSLTGELFF. V is TRBV7-9 and J is TRBJ2-2, with D uncertain. The germline V gene has CDR1 SEHNR and CDR2 FQNEAQ (reference sequence). The CDR3 covers 11 residues. Deletions cut 3 bases from V and 5 bases from J, with 1 base between.

This clonotype has only a few counts. V is TRBV29-1 and J is TRBJ1-2; a possible D gene is TRBD1 (5 bases). Germline CDR1 and CDR2: SQVTM and ANQGSEA. V lost 6 bases and J lost 8, with 16 bases in between. CDR3 size: 12 residues. CDR3: CSVGPTKGGYTF. The CDR3, as DNA: TGCAGCGTGGGGCCGACAAAAGGGGGCTACACCTTC.

This clonotype was detected only a few times. The genes are TRBV20-1 and TRBJ2-2; the match to TRBD2 covers 11 bases. After removal of 0 bases from V and 6 bases from J, the junction contained 9 bases not matched to a gene. The germline V gene encodes CDR1 DFQATT and CDR2 SNEGSKA (reference sequence). The CDR3 is 17 amino acids. The CDR3 DNA is TGCAGTGCTAGAGAACTACTAGCGGGAGTGTCCCCCGGGGAGCTGTTTTTT. As protein: CSARELLAGVSPGELFF.

This rearrangement joins TRBV4-1 to TRBJ2-3, with 10 nucleotides matching TRBD2. Germline CDR1 reads MGHRA; CDR2 reads YSYEKL. V lost 0 bases to trimming and J lost 3 bases; unmatched junction nucleotides: 3. This CDR3 is 16 amino acids long. The chain's CDR3 is CASSQDSSGRTDTQYF. In DNA form, the CDR3 reads TGCGCCAGCAGCCAAGATTCTAGCGGGAGAACAGATACGCAGTATTTT.

The chain links TRBV28 to TRBJ2-7, with 9 bases lining up with TRBD2. Trimming removed 2 bases from V and 5 bases from J; junction bases left unmatched: 7. Looked up from germline, CDR1 is MDHEN and CDR2 is SYDVKM. This CDR3 has 15 residues. CDR3 coding DNA: TGTGCCAGCAGTTTACTAGCGGGATCAATCGACGAGCAGTACTTC. It translates to CASSLLAGSIDEQYF.

This CDR3 reads CASRLHIEAFF. For the CDR3, the DNA is TGTGCCAGTAGGTTACACATTGAAGCTTTCTTT. V usage is TRBV19 and J usage is TRBJ1-1; D is unclear. The germline CDR1 and CDR2 sequences are LNHDA and SQIVND (reference sequence). Between the trimmed V and J ends, which lost 6 bases and 7 bases, there was a span of 9 bases. CDR3 length equals 11 residues.

This clonotype was detected ten times or more. The chain employs TRBV24-1 and TRBJ2-2; possibly TRBD2 for D (5 bases). The CDR3 is 15 residues long. Germline CDR1 KGHDR, CDR2 SFDVKD. The V end was cut by 4 bases, the J end by 1 base, with 9 bases between. Here the CDR3 DNA reads TGTGCCACCAGTGACCAGGACTGGAACACCGGGGAGCTGTTTTTT. Protein: CATSDQDWNTGELFF.

This clonotype was detected only once. The V call is TRBV12-3 or TRBV12-4, the J call TRBJ1-1; D remains ambiguous. V lost 3 bases and J 0 bases, leaving 8 bases between the germline ends. This CDR3 spans 14 amino acids. CDR3: CASSLYSMNTEAFF. The DNA for the CDR3 is TGTGCCAGCAGTTTGTACAGCATGAACACTGAAGCTTTCTTT.

The chain carries TRBV6-2 or TRBV6-3 and TRBJ2-2, with D hard to call. V gave up 4 bases and J gave up 4 bases, with 7 bases separating them. The CDR3 runs 13 residues. Per germline, CDR1 MNHEY and CDR2 SVGEGT. CDR3 residues: CASSLQGTGELFF. CDR3 DNA sequence: TGTGCCAGCAGTTTACAAGGCACCGGGGAGCTGTTTTTT.

The V call is TRBV28, the J call TRBJ2-2; 11 nucleotides line up with TRBD2. The CDR3 spans 16 residues. Germline V gives CDR1 MDHEN, CDR2 SYDVKM. The V segment lost 2 bases and the J segment 7 bases; nucleotides outside the gene matches: 6. The CDR3 coding sequence is TGTGCCAGCAGTTTAAGTAGCGGGAGGGCGATCGGGGAGCTGTTTTTT. This gives the protein CASSLSSGRAIGELFF.

This clonotype was seen a few times. The V gene is TRBV6-1, the J gene TRBJ1-2; D not resolved. Germline CDR1 reads MNHNS; CDR2 reads SASEGT. The CDR3 extends over 14 amino acids. The V end lost 10 bases, the J end lost 7 bases, and 22 bases lay between the germline ends. CDR3 in amino acids: CANINASGERGYTF. The CDR3 region has the DNA TGTGCCAACATCAACGCCTCTGGGGAGCGTGGCTACACCTTC.

The chain has TRBV5-1 and TRBJ2-2; D is undetermined. The V and J ends lost 0 bases and 1 base respectively, with 4 bases between them. CDR3 length: 14 amino acids. Germline V CDR1 and CDR2: SGHRS, YFSETQ. CDR3: CASSLERNTGELFF. The CDR3 nucleotides read TGCGCCAGCAGCTTGGAGCGGAACACCGGGGAGCTGTTTTTT.

The chain links TRBV27 to TRBJ1-5; tentative D call: TRBD1 (5 bases). From germline, CDR1 is MNHEY and CDR2 SMNVEV (reference sequence). The CDR3 runs to 14 residues. The V end lost 2 bases, the J end lost 8 bases, and 13 bases lay between the germline ends. This CDR3 is CASSLGVRVEPQHF. Here the CDR3 DNA reads TGTGCCAGCAGTTTAGGGGTCAGGGTCGAGCCCCAGCATTTT.

The rearrangement joins TRBV20-1 to TRBJ2-1; D is uncertain. Germline V gene sequence: CDR1 DFQATT, CDR2 SNEGSKA (reference sequence). This CDR3 comprises 16 residues. Deletions cut 0 bases from V and 7 bases from J, with 19 bases between. CDR3 in DNA: TGCAGTGCTAGAGATAGGTTCGGGCTAGTGGGGAATGAGCAGTTCTTC. Translation gives CSARDRFGLVGNEQFF.

The rearrangement links TRBV5-1 to TRBJ2-1, with D uncertain. Trimming removed 7 bases from V and 8 bases from J, with 13 bases in between. From germline, CDR1 is SGHRS and CDR2 YFSETQ. This CDR3 has 12 amino acids. CDR3 protein: CASGLSIDEQFF. CDR3 DNA: TGCGCCAGCGGTCTTAGCATCGATGAGCAGTTCTTC.

There are a few counts of this clonotype. The chain combines TRBV7-3 with TRBJ2-1, with 7 bases matching TRBD2. CDR1 is SGHTA and CDR2 is FQGTGA in the germline V gene. CDR3 length: 17 amino acids. Germline trimming cut 4 bases from V and 0 bases from J; bases unmatched to any gene: 9. CDR3 coding DNA: TGTGCCAGCAGCTCTCCGAGCGGGATGAGCTCCTACAATGAGCAGTTCTTC. This gives the protein CASSSPSGMSSYNEQFF.